This paragraph covers one TCR beta chain sequence. Its antigen target is currently unknown. Base qualities are not provided; no much larger clone lies one nucleotide away. Inclusive of the bounding cysteine and phenylalanine, the CDR3 is 15 residues long. Only the CDR3 region is kept as DNA, spanning 45 bases read in frame from base 1. CDR1 and CDR2, looked up from the germline V gene, are SGHTA and FQGTGA. V and J are truncated by 5 bases and 5 bases respectively, leaving an intervening sequence of 18 bases. The sample originates from a study of T cells after yellow fever vaccination (dated by TCRdb to between 2018 and 2020). Regarding the research as a whole: The SMART-Seq v4 Ultra Low Input RNA kit was used to prepare libraries from fractions with low cell numbers. To follow T-cell clones before and after primary and booster YFV17D yellow fever vaccination, bulk TCR alpha and beta repertoires were sequenced over time. The cohort comprised two healthy male donors, one aged 18 to 30 and one aged 30 to 40 years. Blood samples were taken at several timepoints before and after primary and secondary immunization, and bulk PBMC replicates and cell subsets were isolated.

Summary of the overall study and its limitations: Because only two donors were included in the study, the extent to which the findings can be generalized is limited. Most clones expanded after primary vaccination (almost 97% of CD4 and 88% of CD8) were re-detected after the booster, suggesting that broad memory maintenance occurred. The secondary T-cell response was found to be weaker but faster than the primary response, with a peak reached on day 5 rather than on day 15. Computational filtering was required because FACS-sorted repertoires could contain abundant contaminating clonotypes from the bulk population. A small share of clonotypes occurred in both CD4 and CD8 compartments, likely arising from convergent recombination.

Synthesis of TCR cDNA relied on 5'RACE template switching, a step that introduced a universal primer site along with unique molecular identifiers. cDNA synthesis was primed from both the TCR alpha and TCR beta constant segments. Two PCR steps were used to amplify libraries, with sample barcodes and sequencing adapters being added in the second step. Sequencing of the libraries was done on either Illumina HiSeq 2500 (2x100 bp) or NovaSeq (2x150 bp). Under the source paper's analysis protocol: MIGEC handled demultiplexing of reads and collapsing into UMI consensus sequences, while MiXCR performed V(D)J alignment. Using edgeR on replicate PBMC samples, clonotypes were called vaccine-responding if FDR was below 0.01 and the log2 fold change was above 5 up to day 15. Bulk clonotypes were assigned CD4 or CD8 identity according to which sequenced CD4 or CD8 repertoire held them at higher abundance. TCRdb applied fastp at Q25 and MiXCR to the public reads, then kept only in-frame beta chains. One record per CDR3 amino acid sequence lists the most common genes and DNA. TCRdb, not the authors, supplied the V and J calls. A total of approximately 340,000 distinct CDR3 sequences appear in this sample, roughly 8.7% of them only once. The ten largest clones capture more than 15% of the sample.

The treatment or condition label of this sample denotes: live attenuated yellow fever vaccine strain. At every blood-draw timepoint, two biological replicates of bulk PBMCs were collected. PBMCs were isolated from peripheral blood using a standard Ficoll-Paque protocol. RNA was extracted with TriZol from bulk PBMCs, CD4 and CD8 fractions, and dextramer-positive and dextramer-negative fractions. This TCR was sampled from a man aged 18 to 29 who received the YFV17D yellow fever vaccine. The V and J genes are TRBV7-3 and TRBJ2-5; 7 matching bases give a weak D call of TRBD1. The sample in question was PBMCs, obtained on the day of the first yellow fever vaccination. The sequence in DNA is TGTGCCAGCAGCCCGGAAGGGGGCGCGGGGGAGACCCAGTACTTC. This translates into CASSPEGGAGETQYF.